This T cell receptor (beta chain) was recovered during a study of molecular identifiers for immune sequencing clone quantification. General study points: Spiked TCR RNA from one Jurkat cell reportedly showed up when mixed among 950,000 to 1,000,000 naive cells.

Bulk libraries came from a prior protocol with listed TCR primers. MiXCR, applied by TCRdb to the PCR reads, yields one record per CDR3 protein. Among approximately 500,000 distinct CDR3 sequences listed, roughly 25% were seen once. This clonotype was detected a few times. The target antigen is unknown. The length of the CDR3 is 16 residues. Per germline, CDR1 LGHNA and CDR2 YSLEER. Trimming removed 0 bases from V and 2 bases from J, with 13 bases in between. The specimen was naive CD8+ T cells from blood, with Jurkat cell RNA spiked in. Noted subset: FACS-sorted CD8+CD4-CCR7+CD45RA+ naive T cells. This TCR came from a human donor in good health. Some libraries in this study had Jurkat cell RNA spiked in. V and J are TRBV4-3 and TRBJ2-5, with D tentatively TRBD2 (6 bases). CDR3: CASSQEASAIQETQYF. CDR3 DNA sequence: TGCGCCAGCAGCCAAGAGGCTAGCGCAATACAAGAGACCCAGTACTTC.